Each of the 15 T cell receptor beta chains below was sequenced from the same sample in a study of cytomegalovirus exposure and HLA in healthy donors. The PCR had 60 Vbeta and 13 Jbeta primers. Clones were sequenced by immunoSEQ multiplex PCR, and TCRdb holds only the in-frame ones, with some missing. Of 120,000 to 150,000 clones listed, 70% to 90% are singletons. Source material: PBMCs. The source is a woman between 35 and 50 years old in good health and CMV-seropositive.

This sequence joins TRBV7-8 and TRBJ1-5; 7 bases are shared with TRBD1. With V trimmed by 5 bases and J by 9 bases, 16 bases remained unmatched. CDR1 and CDR2 from the germline V gene are SGHVS and FQNEAQ. This CDR3 is 16 amino acids long. The CDR3 loop reads CASSPDRDTVYRPQHF. The CDR3 DNA reads TGTGCCAGCAGCCCTGACAGGGATACTGTTTATCGGCCCCAGCATTTT.

The chain combines TRBV5-1 with TRBJ2-7, with 8 nucleotides matching TRBD1. Germline V gives CDR1 SGHRS, CDR2 YFSETQ. The CDR3 extends over 14 amino acids. J lost 3 bases, V lost 4 bases, and 6 bases had no gene match. The CDR3 reads CASSPDRGFYEQYF. CDR3 DNA: TGCGCCAGCAGCCCTGACAGGGGCTTCTACGAGCAGTACTTC.

This clone occurred once. The chain is built from TRBV30 and TRBJ2-2; D might be TRBD1 (6 bases). Trimming pared 3 bases from V and 0 bases from J, leaving 14 bases between. CDR3 length: 16 amino acids. CDR1 and CDR2 from the germline V gene are GTSNPN and SVGIG (reference sequence). The CDR3 is CAWRTGPGANTGELFF. The CDR3 DNA reads TGTGCCTGGAGAACTGGTCCAGGGGCGAACACCGGGGAGCTGTTTTTT.

The table lists this clone with many counts. The V gene is TRBV10-2, the J gene TRBJ2-1, with 8 bases lining up with TRBD2. This CDR3 spans 14 amino acids. With V trimmed by 6 bases and J by 4 bases, 5 bases remained unmatched. Germline CDR1 WSHSY, CDR2 SAAADI. The CDR3 bases are TGCGCCAGCAGGGAGACTAGCGTATACAATGAGCAGTTCTTC. Its translation: CASRETSVYNEQFF.

In this sample, this clone turned up once. This chain uses TRBV18 with TRBJ2-5; D call uncertain. Per germline, CDR1 KGHSH and CDR2 LQKENI. The CDR3 runs 14 residues. The germline V and J ends were trimmed by 3 bases and 2 bases, with 10 bases remaining between them. CDR3 region: CASSPGRQQETQYF. In nucleotides, the CDR3 is TGTGCCAGCTCACCGGGCAGGCAACAAGAGACCCAGTACTTC.

This clone has just one count. The rearrangement joins TRBV5-4 to TRBJ2-5; TRBD2 aligns across 7 bases. Germline values: CDR1 SGHNT, CDR2 YYREEE (reference sequence). V lost 7 bases and J lost 4; bases outside the gene matches: 7. The CDR3 is 13 residues long. This chain's CDR3 is CASAGTNRETQYF. CDR3 nucleotides: TGTGCCAGCGCCGGGACTAACAGAGAGACCCAGTACTTC.

This chain connects TRBV27 to TRBJ2-6; D is undetermined. The V gene's germline CDR1 is MNHEY and CDR2 SMNVEV (reference sequence). Deletions cut 3 bases from V and 4 bases from J, with 4 bases between. The CDR3 totals 13 residues. The CDR3 bases are TGTGCCAGCAGTTTTTCGGGGGCCAACGTCCTGACTTTC. Protein product: CASSFSGANVLTF.

The genes are TRBV5-1 and TRBJ2-5, with TRBD2 matching 12 bases. Germline CDR1 reads SGHRS; CDR2 reads YFSETQ. V was clipped by 0 bases and J by 2 bases; unmatched bases: 5. The CDR3 sequence is 17 residues long. CDR3 amino acids: CASSLALGLAGQETQYF. The CDR3 region has the DNA TGCGCCAGCAGCTTGGCCCTGGGACTAGCGGGTCAAGAGACCCAGTACTTC.

The V gene is TRBV20-1, the J gene TRBJ1-2; D gene ambiguous. The V end was cut by 6 bases, the J end by 4 bases, with 9 bases between. The CDR3 length is 11 residues. Germline V lookup: CDR1 DFQATT, CDR2 SNEGSKA (reference sequence). The DNA of the CDR3 is TGCAGTGCCCGGTCCCTCTATGGCTACACCTTC. Translation gives CSARSLYGYTF.

This chain uses TRBV5-4 with TRBJ2-5; D unclear. The DNA end is more similar to TRBJ2-7, so the J call may be wrong. This CDR3 has 12 residues. The germline V gene encodes CDR1 SGHNT and CDR2 YYREEE (reference sequence). Here the CDR3 reads CASSFSLGEQYF. The CDR3, as DNA: TGTGCCAGCAGCTTCTCGTTGGGCGAGCAGTACTTC.

The chain has TRBV4-2 and TRBJ2-7; 11 nucleotides line up with TRBD1. V trimming: 0 bases; J trimming: 0 bases; junction bases outside the gene matches: 10. The CDR3 totals 19 residues. In germline, CDR1 is LGHNA, CDR2 YNFKEQ. As DNA, the CDR3 is TGTGCCAGCAGCCAAGATGATCTTCCCGGGACAGGGGGCTCCTACGAGCAGTACTTC. This encodes CASSQDDLPGTGGSYEQYF.

The chain has TRBV7-9 and TRBJ1-1; maybe TRBD1 (5 bases). CDR1 and CDR2 (germline): SEHNR, FQNEAQ (reference sequence). CDR3 length equals 14 residues. The V end lost 1 base, the J end lost 1 base, and 7 bases lay between the germline ends. For the CDR3, the DNA is TGTGCCAGCAGCTTAGGGGGCTCGAACACTGAAGCTTTCTTT. Amino acid sequence: CASSLGGSNTEAFF.

This clone was seen just once. The chain recombines TRBV11-2 with TRBJ2-7; 9 bases line up with TRBD1. The germline V gene has CDR1 SGHAT and CDR2 FQNNGV. CDR3 length: 17 amino acids. V was clipped by 1 base and J by 3 bases; unmatched bases: 10. The CDR3 DNA follows: TGTGCCAGCAGCTTAGGTCTCGGGACAGGGAATAACTACGAGCAGTACTTC. Its protein is CASSLGLGTGNNYEQYF.

V is TRBV9 and J is TRBJ2-1; possibly TRBD1 for D (6 bases). This CDR3 contains 15 residues. Trimming cost V 0 bases and J 5 bases, with 12 bases left between them. Germline values: CDR1 SGDLS, CDR2 YYNGEE. The chain's CDR3 is CASSVGGRQDNEQFF. CDR3 bases: TGTGCCAGCAGCGTAGGAGGGAGACAGGACAATGAGCAGTTCTTC.

This clone was counted between two and nine times. Other DNA sequences from this sample encode an identical CDR3 as well. The CDR3 DNA follows: TGTGCCATCACCCCGACTAGCGGAGCCTCCTACGAGCAGTACTTC. Protein sequence: CAITPTSGASYEQYF. The chain has TRBV10-3 and TRBJ2-7, with 9 bases lining up with TRBD2. V was pared by 7 bases and J by 0 bases, with 7 bases of the junction left unmatched. Germline V CDR1 and CDR2: ENHRY, SYGVKD. This CDR3 has 15 amino acids.